The clone carrying this T cell receptor (beta chain) came up a few times. Its antigen is unknown. These data come from a study of T cell responses to AZD1222 COVID-19 vaccine. Profiling relied on immunoSEQ multiplex PCR, and the TCRdb table lists in-frame clones only, not all of them. The sample includes roughly 130,000 clones, around 90% seen only once; the top ten take 7.6%. CDR3 size: 14 residues. Germline CDR1 reads SGHTA; CDR2 reads FQGTGA. Trimming took off 2 bases at V and 2 bases at J, with 9 bases between the two ends. Study outcomes and limitations: At 160-218 and 743-854, vaccine-associated CD4 TCRs were dominant, and they spanned spike. Donor demographics were predominantly white British with a female majority; clonal diversity may be underestimated. Only a handful of people who got AZD1222 tested seropositive at baseline.

The material was peripheral blood, obtained on day 0 of AZD1222 vaccination. The chain links TRBV7-3 to TRBJ1-1; no reliable D call. The origin of this receptor is an adult in good health. The CDR3 loop is CASSLDPFNTEAFF. The CDR3 region has the DNA TGTGCCAGCAGCTTAGACCCTTTCAACACTGAAGCTTTCTTT.